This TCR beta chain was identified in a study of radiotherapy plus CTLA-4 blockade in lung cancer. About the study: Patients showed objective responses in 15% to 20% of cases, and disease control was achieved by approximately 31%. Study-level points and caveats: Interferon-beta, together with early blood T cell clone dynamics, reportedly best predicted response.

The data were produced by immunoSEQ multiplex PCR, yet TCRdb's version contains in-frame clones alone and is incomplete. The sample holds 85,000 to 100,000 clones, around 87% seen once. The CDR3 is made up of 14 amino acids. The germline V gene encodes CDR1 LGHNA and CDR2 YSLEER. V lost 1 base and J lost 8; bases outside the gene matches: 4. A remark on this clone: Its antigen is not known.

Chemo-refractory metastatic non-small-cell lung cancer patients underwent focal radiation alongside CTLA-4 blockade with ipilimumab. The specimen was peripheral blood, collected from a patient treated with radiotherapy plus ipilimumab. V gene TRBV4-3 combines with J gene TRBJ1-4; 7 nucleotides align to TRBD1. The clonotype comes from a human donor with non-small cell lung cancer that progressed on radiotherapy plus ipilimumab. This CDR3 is CASSQGTGWEKLFF. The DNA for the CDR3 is TGCGCCAGCAGCCAAGGGACAGGTTGGGAAAAACTGTTTTTT.